This T cell receptor (beta chain) is drawn from a study of T cell repertoires in cytomegalovirus infection. In the study overall: Public TCR beta signatures were indicative of both CMV infection and a matching HLA type. Study outcomes and limitations: Dominating the ex vivo response were TCR beta clonotypes that were CMV-specific and HLA-C-restricted. CMV carriers having the relevant HLA were flagged by cumulative public TCR beta family frequency.

One entry per CDR3 protein results from TCRdb running MiXCR on the reads. The sample has roughly 180,000 distinct CDR3 sequences; about 28% are singletons. Germline V CDR1 and CDR2: SGHDT, YYEEEE. The CDR3 sequence is 11 residues long. V dropped 2 bases and J dropped 7 bases, with 7 bases sitting between them. Remarks on this clonotype: What it recognizes is unknown.

This sequence joins TRBV5-6 and TRBJ2-7; no firm D call. This sequence was found in a human donor in good health (CMV status not recorded). Some clones in this sample may be carry-over from other donors' samples. The sequenced sample was PBMCs. The CDR3, as DNA: TGTGCCAGCAGCTTCGCGGAAGAGCAGTACTTC. Translated: CASSFAEEQYF.